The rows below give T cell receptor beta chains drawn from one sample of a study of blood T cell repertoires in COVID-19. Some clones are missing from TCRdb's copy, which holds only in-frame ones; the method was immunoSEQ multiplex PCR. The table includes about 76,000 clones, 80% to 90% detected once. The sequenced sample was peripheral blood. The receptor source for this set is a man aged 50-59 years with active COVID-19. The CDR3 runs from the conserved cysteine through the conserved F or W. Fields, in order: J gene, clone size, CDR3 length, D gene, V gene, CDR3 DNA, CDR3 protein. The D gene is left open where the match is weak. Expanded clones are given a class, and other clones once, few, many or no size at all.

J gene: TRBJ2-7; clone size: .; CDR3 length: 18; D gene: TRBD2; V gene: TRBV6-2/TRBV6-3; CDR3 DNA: TGTGCCAGCAGTTACTCAAAAAGCGGGAGGGCCCTCTTCTACGAGCAGTACTTC; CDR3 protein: CASSYSKSGRALFYEQYF
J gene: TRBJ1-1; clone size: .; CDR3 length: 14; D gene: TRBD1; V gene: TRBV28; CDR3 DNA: TGTGCCAGCAGACCTTGGACAGGGTCTGGTGAAGCTTTCTTT; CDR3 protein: CASRPWTGSGEAFF
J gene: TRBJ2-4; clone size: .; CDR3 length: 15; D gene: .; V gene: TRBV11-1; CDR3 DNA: TGTGCCAGCAGCCGGGCACAGGGAGCAGACAACATTCAGTACTTC; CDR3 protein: CASSRAQGADNIQYF
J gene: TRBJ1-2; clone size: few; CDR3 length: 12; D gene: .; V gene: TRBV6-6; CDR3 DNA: TGTGCCAGCAGTAGGACAGACTATGGCTACACCTTC; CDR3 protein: CASSRTDYGYTF
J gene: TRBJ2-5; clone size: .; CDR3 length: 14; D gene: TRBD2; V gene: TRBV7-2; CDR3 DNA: TGTGCCAGCAGCTTAGGGCGGGGGATAGAGACCCAGTACTTC; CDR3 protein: CASSLGRGIETQYF
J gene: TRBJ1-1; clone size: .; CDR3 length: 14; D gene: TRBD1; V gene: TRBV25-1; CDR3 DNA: TGTGCCAGCAGTCCCTGGGACAGCAACACTGAAGCTTTCTTT; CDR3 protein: CASSPWDSNTEAFF
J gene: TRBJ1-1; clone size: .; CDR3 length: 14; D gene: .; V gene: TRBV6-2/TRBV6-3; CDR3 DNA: TGTGCCAGCAGTTACCAGGGGATGGGCACTGAAGCTTTCTTT; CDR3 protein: CASSYQGMGTEAFF
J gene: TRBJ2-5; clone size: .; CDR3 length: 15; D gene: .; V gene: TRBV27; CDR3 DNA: TGTGCCAGCAGTTTAGCGGCATCAGAGCGAGAGACCCAGTACTTC; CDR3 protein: CASSLAASERETQYF
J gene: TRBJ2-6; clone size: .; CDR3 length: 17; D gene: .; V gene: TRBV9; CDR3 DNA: TGTGCCAGCAGCGTTTGGGGCCAACTCTCTGGGGCCAACGTCCTGACTTTC; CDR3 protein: CASSVWGQLSGANVLTF
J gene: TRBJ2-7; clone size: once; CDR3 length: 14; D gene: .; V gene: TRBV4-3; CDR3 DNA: TGCGCCAGCAGCCAAGTAGACAAGTCCTACGAGCAGTACTTC; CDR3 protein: CASSQVDKSYEQYF
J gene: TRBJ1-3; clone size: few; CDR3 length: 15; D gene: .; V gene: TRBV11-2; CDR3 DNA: TGTGCCAGCAGCCCCTGGGGGGAGCCGGGAAACACCATATATTTT; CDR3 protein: CASSPWGEPGNTIYF
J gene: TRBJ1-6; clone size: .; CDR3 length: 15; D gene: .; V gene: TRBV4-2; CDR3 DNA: TGTGCCAGCAGCCAAGTTGCATCGGACAACTTACCCCTCCACTTT; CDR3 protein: CASSQVASDNLPLHF
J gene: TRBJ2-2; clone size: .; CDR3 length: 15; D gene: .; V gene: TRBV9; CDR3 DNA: TGTGCCAGCAGCGTAGACAGGTCGAACACCGGGGAGCTGTTTTTT; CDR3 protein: CASSVDRSNTGELFF
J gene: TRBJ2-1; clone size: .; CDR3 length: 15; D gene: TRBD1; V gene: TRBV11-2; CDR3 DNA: TGTGCCAGCAGCTCGAGGACAGGGGGTTGGAATGAGCAGTTCTTC; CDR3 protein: CASSSRTGGWNEQFF
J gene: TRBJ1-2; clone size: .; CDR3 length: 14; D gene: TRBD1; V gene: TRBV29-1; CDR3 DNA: TGCAGCGTTGATCACGGACAGGGGGTTGGGGGCTACACCTTC; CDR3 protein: CSVDHGQGVGGYTF
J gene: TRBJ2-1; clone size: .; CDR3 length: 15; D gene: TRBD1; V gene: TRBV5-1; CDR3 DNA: TGCGCCAGCAGCTGGAGACAGGGGCGGGACAATGAGCAGTTCTTC; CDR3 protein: CASSWRQGRDNEQFF
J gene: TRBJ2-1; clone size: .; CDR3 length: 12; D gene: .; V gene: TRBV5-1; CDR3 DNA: TGCGCCAGCAGCTCCCGAGACAATGAGCAGTTCTTC; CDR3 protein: CASSSRDNEQFF
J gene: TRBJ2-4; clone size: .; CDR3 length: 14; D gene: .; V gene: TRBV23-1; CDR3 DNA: TGCGCCCCCACCTCGGAGGTAGCCAAAAACATTCAGTACTTC; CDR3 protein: CAPTSEVAKNIQYF
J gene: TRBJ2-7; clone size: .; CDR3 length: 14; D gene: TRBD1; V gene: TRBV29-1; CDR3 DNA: TGCAGCGTTTTACCGGGACAGGGAATTCGCGAGCAGTACTTC; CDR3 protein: CSVLPGQGIREQYF
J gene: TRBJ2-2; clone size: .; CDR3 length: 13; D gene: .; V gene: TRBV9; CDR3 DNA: TGTGCCAGCAGCGTGAGACGGGACGGGGAGCTGTTTTTT; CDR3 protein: CASSVRRDGELFF
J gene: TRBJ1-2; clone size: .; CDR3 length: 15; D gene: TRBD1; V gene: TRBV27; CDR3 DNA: TGTGCCAGCAGTTCAGGACAGGGAAAGAGGTGGGGCTACACCTTC; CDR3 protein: CASSSGQGKRWGYTF
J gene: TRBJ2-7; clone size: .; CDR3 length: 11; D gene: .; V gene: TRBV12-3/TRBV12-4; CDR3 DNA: TGTGCCAGCAGTTTAGCGGGCATCCCTCACTTC; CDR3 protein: CASSLAGIPHF
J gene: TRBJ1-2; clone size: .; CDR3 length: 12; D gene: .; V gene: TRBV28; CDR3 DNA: TGTGCCAGCAGAGGGGGGGACTATGGCTACACCTTC; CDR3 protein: CASRGGDYGYTF
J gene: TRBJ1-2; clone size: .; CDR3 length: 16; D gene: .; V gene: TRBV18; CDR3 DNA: TGTGCCAGCTCCCAACAAGGAGGGATTGATAACTATGGCTACACCTTC; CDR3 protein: CASSQQGGIDNYGYTF
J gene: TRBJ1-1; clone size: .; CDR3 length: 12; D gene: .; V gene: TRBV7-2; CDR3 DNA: TGTGCCAGCATAAGCCCGGGCACTGAAGCTTTCTTT; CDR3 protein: CASISPGTEAFF
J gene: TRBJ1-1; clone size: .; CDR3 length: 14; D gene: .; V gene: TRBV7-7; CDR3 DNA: TGTGCCAGCAGCCCAGGGTTTGGGAACACTGAAGCTTTCTTT; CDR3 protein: CASSPGFGNTEAFF
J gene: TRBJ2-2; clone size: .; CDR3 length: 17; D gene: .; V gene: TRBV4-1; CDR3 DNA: TGCGCCAGCAGCCAAGAGAAGAGTCATTTGAACACCGGGGAGCTGTTTTTT; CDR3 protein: CASSQEKSHLNTGELFF
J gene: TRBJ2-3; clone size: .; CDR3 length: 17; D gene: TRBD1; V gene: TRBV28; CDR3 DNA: TGTGCCAGCAGTTTGCCCTTGACAGGGGCTAGCACAGATACGCAGTATTTT; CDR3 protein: CASSLPLTGASTDTQYF
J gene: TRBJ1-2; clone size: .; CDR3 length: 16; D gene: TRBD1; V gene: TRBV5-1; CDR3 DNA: TGCGCCAGCAGCTTCACCGGGGACAGCAGAAACTATGGCTACACCTTC; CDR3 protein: CASSFTGDSRNYGYTF
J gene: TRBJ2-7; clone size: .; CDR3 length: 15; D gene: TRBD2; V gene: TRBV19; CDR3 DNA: TGTGCCAGTAGTAGTACCGGGACTAGTACCCACGAGCAGTACTTC; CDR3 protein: CASSSTGTSTHEQYF
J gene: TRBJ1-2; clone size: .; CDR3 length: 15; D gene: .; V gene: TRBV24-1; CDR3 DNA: TGTGCCACCAGTGATTCCGGAGATGACAACTATGGCTACACCTTC; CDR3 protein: CATSDSGDDNYGYTF
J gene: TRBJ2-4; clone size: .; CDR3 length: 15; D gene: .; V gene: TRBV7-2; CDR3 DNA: TGTGCCAGCAGCTCCGCGGTGGTAGGGGCGGACATTCAGTACTTC; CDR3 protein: CASSSAVVGADIQYF
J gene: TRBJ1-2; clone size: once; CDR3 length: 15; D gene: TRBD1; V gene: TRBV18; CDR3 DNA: TGTGCCAGCTCACTCGGCCCTACAGGGGAAGGCGGCTACACCTTC; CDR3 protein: CASSLGPTGEGGYTF
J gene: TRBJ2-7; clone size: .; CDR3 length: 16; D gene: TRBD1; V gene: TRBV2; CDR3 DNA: TGTGCCAGCAGTGACCCGGAAGGGACAGGAGAGTACGAGCAGTACTTC; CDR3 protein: CASSDPEGTGEYEQYF
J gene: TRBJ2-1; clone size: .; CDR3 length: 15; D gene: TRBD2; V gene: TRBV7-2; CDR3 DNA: TGTGCCAGCAGCCAAGGACTAGCGGGAGCCCTCGAGCAGTTCTTC; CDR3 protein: CASSQGLAGALEQFF
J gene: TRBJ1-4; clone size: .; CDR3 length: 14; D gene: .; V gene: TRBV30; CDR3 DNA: TGTGCCTGGAGTGGGACTTCCCTCAATGAAAAACTGTTTTTT; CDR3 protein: CAWSGTSLNEKLFF